These 15 T cell receptor beta chains originate from one sample sequenced in a study of blood T cell repertoires in COVID-19. This table comes from immunoSEQ multiplex PCR, and its TCRdb copy is limited to in-frame clones, with some not included. This sample has about 70,000 clones, with around 90% found just once. The sequenced material came from peripheral blood. These receptors came from a woman in her late teens or twenties with acute or convalescent COVID-19.

The chain links TRBV5-4 to TRBJ2-7; the match to TRBD1 covers 8 bases. V lost 2 bases and J lost 7; bases outside the gene matches: 2. CDR1 SGHNT and CDR2 YYREEE come from the germline V gene (reference sequence). This CDR3 has 12 residues. This CDR3 is CASSFGQGEQYF. The CDR3 DNA follows: TGTGCCAGCAGCTTCGGACAGGGTGAGCAGTACTTC.

The chain employs TRBV2 and TRBJ2-2, with 8 nucleotides matching TRBD1. Per the germline V gene, CDR1 is SNHLY and CDR2 is FYNNEI. The J segment lost 9 bases and the V segment lost 6 bases, leaving 9 bases of the junction unmatched. The CDR3 runs to 14 residues. The CDR3 DNA sequence: TGTGCCAGCAGGAAGACCGGGACAGGTTGGGAGCTGTTTTTT. Translating gives CASRKTGTGWELFF.

This clone was detected only once. The chain joins TRBV6-6 to TRBJ2-7; 9 bases agree with TRBD2. The CDR3 consists of 13 residues. Germline trimming cut 6 bases from V and 4 bases from J; bases unmatched to any gene: 4. CDR1 is MNHNY, CDR2 SVGAGI, per germline (reference sequence). The CDR3 coding sequence is TGTGCCAGCAGACCGGGACTAGCTTACGAGCAGTACTTC. Translation: CASRPGLAYEQYF.

The chain recombines TRBV12-3 or TRBV12-4 with TRBJ1-2; D remains ambiguous. The CDR3 length is 13 residues. V lost 3 bases to trimming and J lost 1 base, with 6 bases between them. This CDR3 reads CASSFQDNYGYTF. Here the CDR3 DNA reads TGTGCCAGCAGTTTTCAGGATAACTATGGCTACACCTTC.

V usage is TRBV2 and J usage is TRBJ2-7; 12 bases align to TRBD2. This CDR3 comprises 15 residues. Germline V gene sequence: CDR1 SNHLY, CDR2 FYNNEI. V trimming: 7 bases; J trimming: 2 bases; junction bases outside the gene matches: 6. CDR3 sequence reads: CASTLLAGGAYEQYF. The CDR3, as DNA: TGTGCCAGCACCCTCCTAGCGGGGGGGGCCTACGAGCAGTACTTC.

This clone was detected once. The genes are TRBV6-1 and TRBJ1-2; 10 bases agree with TRBD1. Germline V gene sequence: CDR1 MNHNS, CDR2 SASEGT. The CDR3 totals 16 residues. V lost 2 bases and J lost 1; bases outside the gene matches: 4. CDR3 in DNA: TGTGCCAGCAGTGAACACGGGACAGGGGTTAACTATGGCTACACCTTC. Its protein product is CASSEHGTGVNYGYTF.

This sequence joins TRBV5-1 and TRBJ2-1, with 9 bases aligning to TRBD2. CDR3 length: 14 amino acids. The germline CDR1 and CDR2 sequences are SGHRS and YFSETQ. The junction had 4 bases not matched to a gene; V was cut back by 7 bases and J by 2 bases. In nucleotides, the CDR3 is TGCGCCAGCGGTGCGGGAGGGGCCTACAATGAGCAGTTCTTC. Translation: CASGAGGAYNEQFF.

CDR3 sequence reads: CASRAGGGTDTQYF. The CDR3 DNA reads as TGTGCCAGTAGGGCCGGAGGGGGCACAGATACGCAGTATTTT. V and J are TRBV19 and TRBJ2-3; D is perhaps TRBD2 (6 bases). The CDR3 consists of 14 residues. Deletions cut 6 bases from V and 1 base from J, with 11 bases between. From germline, CDR1 is LNHDA and CDR2 SQIVND (reference sequence).

V gene TRBV6-2 or TRBV6-3 combines with J gene TRBJ1-4; 7 positions agree with TRBD1. Trimming took 5 bases from V and 8 from J; bases not matched to a gene: 20. This CDR3 comprises 18 residues. The germline gives CDR1 MNHEY, CDR2 SVGEGT. CDR3 coding DNA: TGTGCCAGCAGTCAGTTTGCGGGACAGTCAGGACAACGCGAAAAACTGTTTTTT. The encoded protein is CASSQFAGQSGQREKLFF.

The V and J genes are TRBV4-3 and TRBJ1-5; D gene ambiguous. Germline CDR1 reads LGHNA; CDR2 reads YSLEER. Trimming stripped 0 bases from V and 6 bases from J, with 12 bases between. The CDR3 totals 15 residues. DNA for the CDR3: TGCGCCAGCAGCCAAGATTTTGAGGGTTCTCAGCCCCAGCATTTT. Translation: CASSQDFEGSQPQHF.

The CDR3 nucleotides are TGTGCCAGTAGTGTCCGGGGGGGCGCCTACAATGAGCAGTTCTTC. The encoded protein is CASSVRGGAYNEQFF. The gene calls are TRBV19 and TRBJ2-1; 8 bases line up with TRBD2. The length of the CDR3 is 15 residues. The germline V gene has CDR1 LNHDA and CDR2 SQIVND (reference sequence). The junction had 5 bases not matched to a gene; V was cut back by 5 bases and J by 2 bases.

The chain joins TRBV3-1 (or the pseudogene TRBV3-2) to TRBJ2-7; D unclear. Germline V gene lookup returns CDR1 LGHDT and CDR2 YNNKEL (reference sequence). This CDR3 comprises 11 residues. Trimming removed 3 bases from V and 3 bases from J, with 3 bases in between. CDR3 sequence (DNA): TGTGCCAGCAGCCACAACTACGAGCAGTACTTC. This sequence encodes CASSHNYEQYF.

This chain's CDR3 is CASSSKAGGLISGELFF. CDR3 in DNA: TGTGCCAGCAGTTCGAAAGCGGGGGGGCTTATCAGCGGGGAGCTGTTTTTT. The V and J genes are TRBV7-8 and TRBJ2-2; 10 nucleotides align to TRBD2. From germline, CDR1 is SGHVS and CDR2 FQNEAQ. The length of the CDR3 is 17 residues. V lost 6 bases, J lost 7 bases, and 14 bases stayed unmatched.

The rearrangement links TRBV5-1 to TRBJ2-2; TRBD1 is a possible D gene (6 bases). Germline V gene sequence: CDR1 SGHRS, CDR2 YFSETQ. The CDR3 is 16 residues long. V was clipped by 5 bases and J by 1 base, with 15 bases between them. Here the CDR3 reads CASSDPGDQNTGELFF. The DNA of the CDR3 is TGCGCCAGCAGTGACCCAGGGGACCAGAACACCGGGGAGCTGTTTTTT.

This chain connects TRBV3-1 (or the pseudogene TRBV3-2) to TRBJ2-3, with 8 bases lining up with TRBD2. Germline CDR1 reads LGHDT; CDR2 reads YNNKEL (reference sequence). This CDR3 is 19 amino acids long. V was pared by 3 bases and J by 4 bases, with 18 bases of the junction left unmatched. CDR3 in DNA: TGTGCCAGCAGCCAGCGTCATCCCAATTCGCGGGGGGAGGCAGATACGCAGTATTTT. Translating gives CASSQRHPNSRGEADTQYF.